These 16 T cell receptor beta chains were all obtained from the same sample, sequenced in a study of T-cell reconstitution after alpha-beta-depleted transplantation in children. The TCRbeta library incorporated unique molecular identifiers. Using its own MiXCR run on the PCR reads, TCRdb lists one record per CDR3 protein. The profile shows 190,000 or so distinct CDR3 sequences, roughly 6.8% of them singletons. The source material was PBMCs from the stem cell graft donor, sampled from the stem cell graft. All receptors come from a human donor who donated a stem cell graft to a child with Wiskott-Aldrich syndrome.

The CDR3 DNA reads as TGTGCCTCGAATTCCCTGGGGGGCAACACCGGGGAGCTGTTTTTT. Translating it yields CASNSLGGNTGELFF. This chain joins TRBV30 and TRBJ2-2; perhaps D is TRBD1 or TRBD2 (6 bases each). The V end was cut by 7 bases, the J end by 2 bases, with 17 bases between. CDR1 and CDR2 (germline): GTSNPN, SVGIG (reference sequence). CDR3 length equals 15 residues. The full variable domain, its missing parts supplied by reference TRBV30 and TRBJ2-2, is SQTIHQWPATLVQPVGSPLSLECTVEGTSNPNLYWYRQAAGRGLQLLFYSVGIGQISSEVPQNLSASRPQDRQFILSSKKLLLSDSGFYLCASNSLGGNTGELFFGEGSRLTVL.

This clonotype was recorded many times. The CDR3 loop reads CASSQPGPRTTDTQYF. In nucleotides, the CDR3 is TGTGCCAGCAGCCAGCCCGGGCCCCGGACCACAGATACGCAGTATTTT. V usage is TRBV25-1 and J usage is TRBJ2-3; D call uncertain. The germline V gene has CDR1 MGHDK and CDR2 SYGVNS. This CDR3 is 16 amino acids long. Trimming cost V 6 bases and J 2 bases, with 18 bases left between them.

The sample holds a few counts of this clonotype. The chain combines TRBV30 with TRBJ2-3; no definite D call. Trimming shortened V by 5 bases and J by 0 bases, and 15 bases separated the two germline ends. Germline V gene lookup returns CDR1 GTSNPN and CDR2 SVGIG (reference sequence). The CDR3 has 15 amino acids. This CDR3 reads CAWEPGSTSTDTQYF. The CDR3, as DNA: TGTGCCTGGGAGCCCGGATCAACTAGCACAGATACGCAGTATTTT.

The chain links TRBV6-1 to TRBJ2-1; D could derive from TRBD1 or TRBD2 (5 bases each). The germline V gene has CDR1 MNHNS and CDR2 SASEGT. Trimming removed 1 base from V and 3 bases from J, with 10 bases in between. The CDR3 is made up of 15 amino acids. CDR3 loop: CASSEDGGNYNEQFF. Here the CDR3 DNA reads TGTGCCAGCAGTGAAGATGGGGGAAACTACAATGAGCAGTTCTTC.

This clonotype was seen many times. V is TRBV12-3 or TRBV12-4 and J is TRBJ2-2, with D uncertain. V was clipped by 5 bases and J by 6 bases, with 7 bases between them. The CDR3 is 12 amino acids. Written as DNA, the CDR3 is TGTGCCAGCAGTCCCGTGGCCGGGGAGCTGTTTTTT. Its translation: CASSPVAGELFF.

This clonotype was recorded a few times. The rearrangement joins TRBV7-8 to TRBJ2-1; D gene uncertain. CDR3 length: 15 amino acids. Between the trimmed V and J ends, which lost 5 bases and 2 bases, there was a span of 13 bases. CDR1 is SGHVS and CDR2 is FQNEAQ in the germline V gene. The DNA of the CDR3 is TGTGCCAGCAGCCCCCCAGGTGAGGCCTACAATGAGCAGTTCTTC. Protein: CASSPPGEAYNEQFF.

This chain's CDR3 is CASTLDYEQYF. CDR3 nucleotide sequence: TGTGCCAGCACCCTGGATTACGAGCAGTACTTC. J is TRBJ2-7 and V is TRBV12-3 or TRBV12-4; D is uncertain. CDR3 length: 11 residues. V gave up 7 bases and J gave up 4 bases, with 8 bases separating them.

This clonotype was counted a few times. This chain uses TRBV5-1 with TRBJ2-7, with 10 bases matching TRBD1. After removal of 4 bases from V and 2 bases from J, the junction contained 6 bases not matched to a gene. Germline-derived CDR1 and CDR2 are SGHRS and YFSETQ. The CDR3 sequence is 15 residues long. Written as DNA, the CDR3 is TGCGCCAGCAGCCTGGGACAGGGGATTACCTACGAGCAGTACTTC. The encoded protein is CASSLGQGITYEQYF. Variable domain in full (rest from reference TRBV5-1 and TRBJ2-7): KAGVTQTPRYLIKTRGQQVTLSCSPISGHRSVSWYQQTPGQGLQFLFEYFSETQRNKGNFPGRFSGRQFSNSRSEMNVSTLELGDSALYLCASSLGQGITYEQYFGPGTRLTVT.

At least ten counts were recorded for this clonotype. This chain connects TRBV7-7 to TRBJ2-5, with D possibly being TRBD1 or TRBD2 (5 bases each). CDR1 and CDR2 from the germline V gene are SSHAT and FNYEAQ (reference sequence). V was clipped by 5 bases and J by 1 base, with 11 bases between them. This CDR3 has 14 amino acids. CDR3 amino acids: CASSPGAFQETQYF. Here the CDR3 DNA reads TGTGCCAGCAGCCCCGGGGCCTTCCAAGAGACCCAGTACTTC.

This clonotype came up a few times. The V and J genes are TRBV20-1 and TRBJ1-5, with D uncertain. Germline V gene data show CDR1 as DFQATT and CDR2 as SNEGSKA (reference sequence). This CDR3 comprises 13 residues. V lost 4 bases, J lost 4 bases, and 11 bases lay in between. CDR3 sequence reads: CSANAGVNQPQHF. The CDR3 DNA sequence: TGCAGTGCTAACGCCGGGGTAAATCAGCCCCAGCATTTT.

This clonotype was seen at least ten times. One end of the junction is discordant with germline, which a read error may explain. The chain couples TRBV3-1 to TRBJ1-1, with 7 bases lining up with TRBD1. The CDR3 consists of 14 residues. Germline V gene data show CDR1 as LGHDT and CDR2 as YNNKEL (reference sequence). DNA for the CDR3: TGTGCCAGCAGCCAGTTGACAGGGAACGCTGAAGCTTTCTTT. It yields the protein CASSQLTGNAEAFF.

This clonotype came up a few times. CDR3 bases: TGTGCCAGCAGAGGCGTAGGGGGAACCCAAGAGACCCAGTACTTC. Translated, it gives CASRGVGGTQETQYF. The chain carries TRBV6-1 and TRBJ2-5, with D perhaps matching TRBD1 (6 bases). Germline V lookup: CDR1 MNHNS, CDR2 SASEGT. The CDR3 runs 15 residues. Trimming removed 6 bases from V and 1 base from J, with 15 bases in between.

This clonotype has a count of ten or more. CDR3 region: CASSTWESSSGNTIYF. The DNA of the CDR3 is TGTGCCAGCAGCACTTGGGAATCAAGCTCTGGAAACACCATATATTTT. The chain couples TRBV7-9 to TRBJ1-3; no firm D call. The CDR3 has 16 residues. The V end was cut by 5 bases, the J end by 0 bases, with 14 bases between. Germline V lookup: CDR1 SEHNR, CDR2 FQNEAQ (reference sequence). The full variable domain, in which reference TRBV7-9 and TRBJ1-3 provide the parts outside the CDR3, is DTGVSQNPRHKITKRGQNVTFRCDPISEHNRLYWYRQTLGQGPEFLTYFQNEAQLEKSRLLSDRFSAERPKGSFSTLEIQRTEQGDSAMYLCASSTWESSSGNTIYFGEGSWLTVV.

In its sample, this clonotype was seen many times. The chain uses TRBV20-1 and TRBJ2-1; tentatively, D is TRBD1 (6 bases). Deletions cut 0 bases from V and 1 base from J, with 13 bases between. The CDR3 runs 16 residues. CDR1 is DFQATT, CDR2 SNEGSKA, per germline (reference sequence). The DNA for the CDR3 is TGCAGTGCTAGAGAGGGGACACCCGGGTCCTACAATGAGCAGTTCTTC. Translating it yields CSAREGTPGSYNEQFF.

This clonotype appeared many times. A read error may produce the germline difference seen at one junction end. The J gene is TRBJ2-3, the V gene TRBV18; 13 nucleotides align to TRBD2. This CDR3 contains 14 residues. CDR1 and CDR2 from the germline V gene are KGHSH and LQKENI. CDR3 in DNA: TGTGCCAGCTCCTCCCGGACTAGCGGGGGCCCTGAGGATTTT. Its translation: CASSSRTSGGPEDF.

This clonotype was detected many times. The V gene is TRBV6-1, the J gene TRBJ2-1, with 7 bases that match TRBD2. The CDR3 extends over 13 amino acids. Germline assignment: CDR1 MNHNS and CDR2 SASEGT. After removal of 8 bases from V and 3 bases from J, the junction contained 4 bases not matched to a gene. As DNA, the CDR3 is TGTGCCAGCGGTCCTAGCGGCTACAATGAGCAGTTCTTC. Protein product: CASGPSGYNEQFF.